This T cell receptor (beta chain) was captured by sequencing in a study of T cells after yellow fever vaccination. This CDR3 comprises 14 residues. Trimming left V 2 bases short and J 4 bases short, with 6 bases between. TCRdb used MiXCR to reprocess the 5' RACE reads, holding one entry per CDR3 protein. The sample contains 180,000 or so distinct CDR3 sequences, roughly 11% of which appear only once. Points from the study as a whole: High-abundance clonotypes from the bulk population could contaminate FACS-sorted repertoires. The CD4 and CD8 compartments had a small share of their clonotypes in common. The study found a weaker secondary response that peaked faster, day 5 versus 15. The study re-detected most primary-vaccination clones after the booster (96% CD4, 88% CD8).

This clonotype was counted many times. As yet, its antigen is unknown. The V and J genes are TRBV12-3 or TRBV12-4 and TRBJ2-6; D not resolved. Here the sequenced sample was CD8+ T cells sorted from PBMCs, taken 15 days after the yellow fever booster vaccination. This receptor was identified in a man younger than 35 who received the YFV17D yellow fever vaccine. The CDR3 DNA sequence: TGTGCCAGCAGTTTACTGACAGGGGCCAACGTCCTGACTTTC. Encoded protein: CASSLLTGANVLTF.